The next 5 T cell receptor beta chains were all read from a single sample in a study of PD-1 blockade in mismatch repair-deficient tumors. Only in-frame clones appear in the TCRdb table, and some are missing; sequencing was by immunoSEQ multiplex PCR. The sample includes under 50,000 clones, over 80% of them seen just once. Here the sequenced sample was PBMCs, taken 38 weeks after starting pembrolizumab. These TCRs come from an adult with mismatch repair-deficient cancer.

The chain has TRBV5-1 and TRBJ2-3; D perhaps matches TRBD2 (5 bases). The CDR3 contains 14 residues. Per the germline V gene, CDR1 is SGHRS and CDR2 is YFSETQ. Deletions cut 4 bases from V and 4 bases from J, with 13 bases between. Here the CDR3 DNA reads TGCGCCAGCAGCCTAACTAGGATCGCAGATACGCAGTATTTT. It yields the protein CASSLTRIADTQYF. Supplemented by reference TRBV5-1 and TRBJ2-3, the full variable domain reads KAGVTQTPRYLIKTRGQQVTLSCSPISGHRSVSWYQQTPGQGLQFLFEYFSETQRNKGNFPGRFSGRQFSNSRSEMNVSTLELGDSALYLCASSLTRIADTQYFGPGTRLTVL.

A note on this clone: Sequence at one end of the junction differs from germline and may be a read error. V gene TRBV7-7 combines with J gene TRBJ2-3; 8 bases agree with TRBD2. Germline loops: CDR1 SSHAT, CDR2 FNYEAQ (reference sequence). There are 17 residues in the CDR3. In DNA form, the CDR3 reads TGTGCTAGCAGCTTAGGTCCAGCCGGGAGGGCCGCAGATACGCAGTATTTT. Translating gives CASSLGPAGRAADTQYF.

This clone appeared a single time. This chain joins TRBV7-3 and TRBJ1-6, with D tentatively TRBD1 (5 bases). Looked up from germline, CDR1 is SGHTA and CDR2 is FQGTGA. The CDR3 spans 13 residues. V lost 1 base and J 7 bases, leaving 5 bases between the germline ends. The CDR3 nucleotides read TGTGCCAGCAGCTTAAGACAGAATTCACCCCTCCACTTT. Its translation is CASSLRQNSPLHF.

V usage is TRBV28 and J usage is TRBJ2-5; D call uncertain. The length of the CDR3 is 11 residues. Germline-derived CDR1 and CDR2 are MDHEN and SYDVKM. Trimming cost V 5 bases and J 7 bases, with 8 bases left between them. CDR3 sequence reads: CASSVSRTQYF. CDR3 nucleotide sequence: TGTGCCAGCAGTGTCAGTCGGACCCAGTACTTC.

The V gene is TRBV5-1, the J gene TRBJ2-7; 8 bases line up with TRBD1. The CDR3 has 13 amino acids. Trimming cost V 4 bases and J 2 bases; bases outside gene matches: 2. Germline CDR1 is SGHRS and CDR2 is YFSETQ. Here the CDR3 reads CASSVDRAYEQYF. For the CDR3, the DNA is TGCGCCAGCAGCGTGGACAGGGCCTACGAGCAGTACTTC.